What follows describes a single T cell receptor (beta chain). This record comes from a study of blood T cell repertoires in COVID-19. The length of the CDR3 is 13 residues. Germline assignment: CDR1 MNHNY and CDR2 SVGAGI (reference sequence). V trimming: 9 bases; J trimming: 0 bases; junction bases outside the gene matches: 3. TCRdb keeps only in-frame clones here, not all; method: immunoSEQ multiplex PCR. The sample lists tens of thousands of clones, 70% to 85% occurring once. The TCR originated in a man aged 55-75 years with acute or convalescent COVID-19. Sequencing was performed on peripheral blood. The chain carries TRBV6-6 and TRBJ1-1; 8 bases match TRBD1. The CDR3 sequence is CASRTGMNTEAFF. DNA for the CDR3: TGTGCCAGTAGGACAGGGATGAACACTGAAGCTTTCTTT.